Following are 30 T cell receptor beta chains from one sample sequenced in a study of blood T cell repertoires in COVID-19. Data came from immunoSEQ multiplex PCR; TCRdb stores just in-frame clones and leaves some out. The sample contains roughly 150,000 clones, almost 80% of which appear only once. The source material was peripheral blood. The origin of the receptors is a man aged 50 to 59 with active or convalescent COVID-19.

The chain combines TRBV5-1 with TRBJ1-2, with 7 bases identical to TRBD1. J was trimmed by 5 bases and V by 3 bases; bases with no gene match: 4. CDR1 and CDR2 (germline): SGHRS, YFSETQ. CDR3 length equals 13 residues. The CDR3 protein is CASSWTGAYGYTF. CDR3 DNA sequence: TGCGCCAGCAGCTGGACAGGTGCATATGGCTACACCTTC.

The chain uses TRBV9 and TRBJ2-5, with 8 bases that match TRBD1. This CDR3 comprises 15 residues. The germline V gene has CDR1 SGDLS and CDR2 YYNGEE. J was trimmed by 2 bases and V by 3 bases; bases with no gene match: 6. As DNA, the CDR3 is TGTGCCAGCAGCGATCGTGGACAGGGTCAAGAGACCCAGTACTTC. This encodes CASSDRGQGQETQYF.

The chain has TRBV19 and TRBJ1-1; possible D gene TRBD1, 6 bases. Germline CDR1 LNHDA, CDR2 SQIVND (reference sequence). V shed 7 bases and J shed 1 base, with 13 bases lying between them. The CDR3 consists of 14 residues. The CDR3 spells CASTKQGGNTEAFF. The CDR3 bases are TGTGCCAGTACCAAACAAGGGGGGAACACTGAAGCTTTCTTT. The variable domain in full, completed from reference TRBV19 and TRBJ1-1, reads DGGITQSPKYLFRKEGQNVTLSCEQNLNHDAMYWYRQDPGQGLRLIYYSQIVNDFQKGDIAEGYSVSREKKESFPLTVTSAQKNPTAFYLCASTKQGGNTEAFFGQGTRLTVV.

This rearrangement joins TRBV9 to TRBJ1-6; 8 bases line up with TRBD1. J was trimmed by 5 bases and V by 0 bases; bases with no gene match: 7. Germline V gene lookup returns CDR1 SGDLS and CDR2 YYNGEE. CDR3 size: 17 residues. Written as DNA, the CDR3 is TGTGCCAGCAGCGTAGCGGTAGGGGACAGGAATAATTCACCCCTCCACTTT. Protein product: CASSVAVGDRNNSPLHF.

V usage is TRBV9 and J usage is TRBJ1-3; 9 bases map to TRBD1. The length of the CDR3 is 16 residues. The junction had 1 base not matched to a gene; V was cut back by 0 bases and J by 0 bases. The germline V gene has CDR1 SGDLS and CDR2 YYNGEE. The CDR3 reads CASSVAGQGSGNTIYF. CDR3 bases: TGTGCCAGCAGCGTAGCGGGACAGGGCTCTGGAAACACCATATATTTT.

This rearrangement joins TRBV7-9 to TRBJ1-4, with unresolved D. The CDR3 contains 14 residues. Trimming stripped 0 bases from V and 7 bases from J, with 9 bases between. Germline V gene lookup returns CDR1 SEHNR and CDR2 FQNEAQ (reference sequence). Here the CDR3 reads CASSLASGFEKLFF. CDR3 coding DNA: TGTGCCAGCAGCTTAGCTTCAGGATTTGAAAAACTGTTTTTT.

This clone was seen more than once but under ten times. The chain links TRBV6-5 to TRBJ2-1, with D perhaps TRBD1 (5 bases). This CDR3 is 15 amino acids long. Trimming pared 7 bases from V and 7 bases from J, leaving 20 bases between. CDR1 is MNHEY, CDR2 SVGAGI, per germline. The CDR3 coding sequence is TGTGCCAGCACCTTAGGGGTATATGCAGGAAATGAGCAGTTCTTC. Translated: CASTLGVYAGNEQFF.

V usage is TRBV30 and J usage is TRBJ2-7, with 10 bases aligning to TRBD1. There are 14 residues in the CDR3. J gave up 7 bases and V 3 bases, and 9 bases lay outside the gene matches. The germline V gene has CDR1 GTSNPN and CDR2 SVGIG (reference sequence). The CDR3 here is CAWRETGGLGEQYF. The CDR3 DNA reads TGTGCCTGGAGAGAGACAGGGGGCTTAGGGGAGCAGTACTTC.

The genes are TRBV19 and TRBJ2-2; D not certain. The CDR3 consists of 14 residues. Trimming cost V 7 bases and J 0 bases, with 9 bases left between them. Looked up from germline, CDR1 is LNHDA and CDR2 is SQIVND (reference sequence). In nucleotides, the CDR3 is TGTGCCAGTACCCCCACTGCGAACACCGGGGAGCTGTTTTTT. This sequence encodes CASTPTANTGELFF. Filled out from reference TRBV19 and TRBJ2-2, the complete variable domain reads DGGITQSPKYLFRKEGQNVTLSCEQNLNHDAMYWYRQDPGQGLRLIYYSQIVNDFQKGDIAEGYSVSREKKESFPLTVTSAQKNPTAFYLCASTPTANTGELFFGEGSRLTVL.

This chain connects TRBV28 to TRBJ1-5, with 7 bases identical to TRBD1. The germline V gene encodes CDR1 MDHEN and CDR2 SYDVKM. Unmatched junction bases numbered 10, after V lost 6 bases and J lost 5 bases. This CDR3 has 15 residues. Written as DNA, the CDR3 is TGTGCCAGCAGCCCGAGGACAGGCTTTTATCAGCCCCAGCATTTT. Translating gives CASSPRTGFYQPQHF. The complete variable domain, with remaining parts taken from reference TRBV28 and TRBJ1-5, reads DVKVTQSSRYLVKRTGEKVFLECVQDMDHENMFWYRQDPGLGLRLIYFSYDVKMKEKGDIPEGYSVSREKKERFSLILESASTNQTSMYLCASSPRTGFYQPQHFGDGTRLSIL.

This clone came up once. The chain employs TRBV11-3 and TRBJ2-1, with TRBD2 identical over 8 bases. Germline-derived CDR1 and CDR2 are SGHNT and YENEEA. V lost 1 base to trimming and J lost 9 bases; unmatched junction nucleotides: 5. The CDR3 is 14 amino acids. CDR3 DNA sequence: TGTGCCAGCAGCTTAGGTGAGGCGGGAGGTGAGCAGTTCTTC. The encoded protein is CASSLGEAGGEQFF. Looking up the rest from reference TRBV11-3 and TRBJ2-1 gives the full variable domain: EAGVVQSPRYKIIEKKQPVAFWCNPISGHNTLYWYLQNLGQGPELLIRYENEEAVDDSQLPKDRFSAERLKGVDSTLKIQPAELGDSAVYLCASSLGEAGGEQFFGPGTRLTVL.

The chain links TRBV5-1 to TRBJ2-3; the D gene is possibly TRBD2 (5 bases). CDR3 size: 14 residues. Germline CDR1 and CDR2: SGHRS and YFSETQ. V lost 2 bases, J lost 0 bases, and 7 bases lay in between. Here the CDR3 DNA reads TGCGCCAGCAGCTTAGAGGGAAGCACAGATACGCAGTATTTT. Protein sequence: CASSLEGSTDTQYF.

This chain connects TRBV5-1 to TRBJ1-4; the match to TRBD1 covers 9 bases. Germline V gives CDR1 SGHRS, CDR2 YFSETQ. This CDR3 comprises 15 residues. Trimming at V came to 4 bases and at J to 5 bases, leaving 6 bases not matched to a gene. The CDR3 coding sequence is TGCGCCAGCAGCCCGGATGACAGGGGGAATGAAAAACTGTTTTTT. Translation gives CASSPDDRGNEKLFF.

V is TRBV30 and J is TRBJ2-1; 7 bases are shared with TRBD2. V lost 5 bases to trimming and J lost 7 bases; unmatched junction nucleotides: 8. This CDR3 contains 13 residues. Per germline, CDR1 GTSNPN and CDR2 SVGIG (reference sequence). The CDR3 here is CAWSSLAANEQFF. For the CDR3, the DNA is TGTGCCTGGTCGTCCCTAGCGGCTAATGAGCAGTTCTTC.

A remark on this clone: In the same sample, other DNA sequences code for this CDR3. The chain carries TRBV30 and TRBJ2-7, with D uncertain. V was pared by 0 bases and J by 3 bases, with 9 bases between. From germline, CDR1 is GTSNPN and CDR2 SVGIG (reference sequence). The CDR3 has 13 residues. CDR3 region: CAWSVSIYYEQYF. The CDR3 bases are TGTGCCTGGAGTGTGTCTATTTACTACGAGCAGTACTTC.

Only a few counts were recorded for this clone. This chain uses TRBV6-5 with TRBJ2-3, with 9 positions matching TRBD1. Germline-derived CDR1 and CDR2 are MNHEY and SVGAGI. V dropped 7 bases and J dropped 3; count of bases not matched to a gene: 8. The CDR3 length is 15 residues. CDR3 amino acids: CASTKDRGVTDTQYF. The DNA of the CDR3 is TGTGCCAGCACCAAGGACAGGGGAGTAACAGATACGCAGTATTTT.

The chain couples TRBV9 to TRBJ1-2, with TRBD1 matching over 9 bases. The CDR3 runs 15 residues. Germline V gene lookup returns CDR1 SGDLS and CDR2 YYNGEE. Unmatched junction bases numbered 7, after V lost 5 bases and J lost 2 bases. CDR3 coding DNA: TGTGCCAGCAGTTATACCGGGACAGGGAACTATGGCTACACCTTC. This encodes CASSYTGTGNYGYTF.

The V call is TRBV7-9, the J call TRBJ1-5, with 8 bases fitting TRBD1. With 0 bases clipped from V and 6 bases from J, the junction kept 7 bases outside the gene matches. CDR3 length: 16 amino acids. The germline V gene encodes CDR1 SEHNR and CDR2 FQNEAQ (reference sequence). This CDR3 is CASSLAERTGSQPQHF. DNA for the CDR3: TGTGCCAGCAGCTTAGCTGAGCGGACAGGGAGTCAGCCCCAGCATTTT.

The chain employs TRBV10-3 and TRBJ2-1; 12 nucleotides agree with TRBD2. V lost 2 bases to trimming and J lost 2 bases; unmatched junction nucleotides: 1. The CDR3 runs to 16 residues. The germline V gene has CDR1 ENHRY and CDR2 SYGVKD. Here the CDR3 DNA reads TGTGCCATCAGTGAGGGACTAGCGGGGACCTACAATGAGCAGTTCTTC. The encoded protein is CAISEGLAGTYNEQFF.

This clone has a handful of counts. This rearrangement joins TRBV9 to TRBJ2-2; D not resolved. In germline, CDR1 is SGDLS, CDR2 YYNGEE. V gave up 0 bases and J gave up 4 bases, with 10 bases separating them. The CDR3 has 15 amino acids. The DNA of the CDR3 is TGTGCCAGCAGCGTAGATGTGACTTTCACCGGGGAGCTGTTTTTT. Residues: CASSVDVTFTGELFF.

The chain combines TRBV27 with TRBJ2-1, with TRBD2 matching 8 bases. Germline loops: CDR1 MNHEY, CDR2 SMNVEV (reference sequence). Trimming removed 7 bases from V and 6 bases from J; junction bases left unmatched: 11. The CDR3 is made up of 15 amino acids. In DNA, the CDR3 is TGTGCCAGCACCTCCGGGACTAGGGGGGTCAATGAGCAGTTCTTC. Translated: CASTSGTRGVNEQFF.

This clone turned up a few times. The genes are TRBV5-6 and TRBJ1-2; no firm D call. In germline, CDR1 is SGHDT, CDR2 YYEEEE. The V and J ends lost 3 bases and 4 bases respectively, with 16 bases between them. The CDR3 covers 15 residues. CDR3 loop: CASSSPPRFLYGYTF. The CDR3 bases are TGTGCCAGCAGCTCCCCCCCCAGATTCCTCTATGGCTACACCTTC.

The count of this clone is one. J is TRBJ2-7 and V is TRBV11-2, with 7 bases matching TRBD2. The germline CDR1 and CDR2 sequences are SGHAT and FQNNGV. Trimming took 5 bases from V and 6 from J; bases not matched to a gene: 7. The CDR3 totals 13 residues. CDR3 DNA: TGTGCCAGCAGCCGGGGGAGGGCCGTCGAGCAGTACTTC. Translating it yields CASSRGRAVEQYF.

The chain couples TRBV2 to TRBJ1-5; D is possibly TRBD1 (5 bases). The CDR3 consists of 14 residues. Deletions cut 6 bases from V and 2 bases from J, with 11 bases between. Germline V gene sequence: CDR1 SNHLY, CDR2 FYNNEI. The CDR3 bases are TGTGCCAGCAGCGGGTCGGGGGGCAATCAGCCCCAGCATTTT. Encoded protein: CASSGSGGNQPQHF.

The rearrangement uses TRBV7-2 and TRBJ1-5; perhaps TRBD1 as D (5 bases). Germline values: CDR1 SGHTA, CDR2 FQGNSA. Trimming left V 5 bases short and J 0 bases short, with 14 bases between. There are 16 residues in the CDR3. Written as DNA, the CDR3 is TGTGCCAGCAGCCCCCAGGGTTGGAATAGCAATCAGCCCCAGCATTTT. It specifies CASSPQGWNSNQPQHF.

This chain connects TRBV5-1 to TRBJ2-5, with 7 bases that match TRBD2. The V gene's germline CDR1 is SGHRS and CDR2 YFSETQ. The CDR3 covers 13 residues. V shed 5 bases and J 5 bases; nucleotides not matched to a gene: 6. The CDR3 loop is CASSVSSGETQYF. CDR3 nucleotides: TGCGCCAGCAGTGTCTCTAGCGGTGAGACCCAGTACTTC.

The chain joins TRBV5-1 to TRBJ2-1, with D unresolved. Germline V CDR1 and CDR2: SGHRS, YFSETQ. Trimming stripped 0 bases from V and 0 bases from J, with 10 bases between. This CDR3 has 16 residues. CDR3 protein: CASSLGGGNSYNEQFF. The DNA for the CDR3 is TGCGCCAGCAGCTTGGGTGGCGGTAACTCCTACAATGAGCAGTTCTTC.

The chain uses TRBV2 and TRBJ2-7, with a weak D call TRBD1 (6 bases). Trimming removed 5 bases from V and 0 bases from J, with 17 bases in between. The CDR3 is made up of 16 amino acids. Germline V lookup: CDR1 SNHLY, CDR2 FYNNEI. This CDR3 is CASSFGQFRDSYEQYF. The DNA of the CDR3 is TGTGCCAGCAGTTTCGGACAGTTCCGAGACTCCTACGAGCAGTACTTC.

The chain employs TRBV13 and TRBJ2-4; TRBD1 is a possible D gene (6 bases). Germline CDR1 and CDR2: PRHDT and FYEKMQ (reference sequence). V was pared by 4 bases and J by 6 bases, with 16 bases between. This CDR3 spans 15 amino acids. The CDR3 sequence: CASSSYRELVNIQYF. CDR3 DNA: TGTGCCAGCAGCTCCTACAGGGAGCTGGTAAACATTCAGTACTTC.

For the CDR3, the DNA is TGTGCCATCAGTCCCCGGGACACGAGCTTCGGCTACACCTTC. Translating gives CAISPRDTSFGYTF. This chain joins TRBV10-3 and TRBJ1-2; possibly TRBD1 for D (6 bases). Germline assignment: CDR1 ENHRY and CDR2 SYGVKD. The CDR3 sequence is 14 residues long. Trimming cost V 5 bases and J 8 bases, with 18 bases left between them.